This TCR beta chain emerged from a study of early T cells in non-severe SARS-CoV-2 infection. Across the whole study: Unsorted whole-blood RNA was sequenced in bulk, leaving chains unpaired.

Germline CDR1 is DFQATT and CDR2 is SNEGSKA (reference sequence). V lost 0 bases, J lost 1 base, and 6 bases lay in between. The CDR3 length is 13 residues. TCRdb independently ran MiXCR on the 5' RACE reads; one entry per CDR3 protein. Of some 40,000 distinct CDR3 sequences detected, less than 15% appear once; the ten largest clones hold more than 15%. A few counts support this clonotype. The source material was whole blood. The rearrangement links TRBV20-1 to TRBJ1-1, with D maybe TRBD1 (5 bases). This clonotype was obtained from an adult who was a healthcare worker with PCR-confirmed SARS-CoV-2 infection or an uninfected control (not recorded which). In nucleotides, the CDR3 is TGCAGTGCTAGAGATACAGGGAACACTGAAGCTTTCTTT. As protein: CSARDTGNTEAFF.